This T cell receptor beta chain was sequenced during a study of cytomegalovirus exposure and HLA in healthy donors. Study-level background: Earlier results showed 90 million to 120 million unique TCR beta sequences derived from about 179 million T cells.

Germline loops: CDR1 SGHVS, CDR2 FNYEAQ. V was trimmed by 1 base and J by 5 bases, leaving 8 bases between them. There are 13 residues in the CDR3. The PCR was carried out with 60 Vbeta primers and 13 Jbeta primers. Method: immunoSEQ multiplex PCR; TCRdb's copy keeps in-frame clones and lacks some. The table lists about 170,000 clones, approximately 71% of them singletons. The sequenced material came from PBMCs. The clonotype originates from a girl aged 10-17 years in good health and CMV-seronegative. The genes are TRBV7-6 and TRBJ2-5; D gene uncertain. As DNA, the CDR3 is TGTGCCAGCAGCTTAGTGGTAGTGGAGACCCAGTACTTC. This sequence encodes CASSLVVVETQYF.